The entry below gives a single T cell receptor (beta chain) sequence along with its context. The specificity of this receptor is unknown. No per-base quality is available; no much larger clone lies one base away. The donors were healthy, HIV-negative adults with no recently reported acute infections or vaccinations. Every donor was a Caucasian adult residing in Nashville, Tennessee, USA. For unsorted samples, roughly 91 million PBMCs were counted, and genomic DNA was extracted using the QIAamp DNA Blood Mini kit. Blood was obtained by leukapheresis, after which PBMCs were separated by Ficoll-Histopaque density gradient centrifugation and cryopreserved in liquid nitrogen vapor phase. Using the deep immunoSEQ assay, TCR CDR3 regions were amplified from genomic DNA by multiplex PCR. Genomic DNA extracted from each cell subset was distributed evenly over all wells of several immunoSEQ 96-well plates, and each plate served as one replicate. For unsorted PBMC, approximately 300 ng of genomic DNA, equivalent to around 30,000 T cell genomes, went into each replicate PCR. Genomic DNA from unsorted PBMC was sequenced over ten immunoSEQ deep assay plates. Purified libraries were quantified with a Qubit 3.0 fluorometer, sized on a Bioanalyzer 2100, and re-quantified with the KAPA Library Quantification kit. A separate single-read 150-cycle Illumina NextSeq 550 flow cell was used to sequence each immunoSEQ 96-well plate. In the authors' own workflow: Because the immunoSEQ output included only junctional sequences and no quality scores, the filtering could not be the same as the filtering used for full-length reads. To assign V/J genes and CDR3, sequences were annotated using PyIR, a Python wrapper for IgBLAST v1.9, with IMGT germline references. Reads were removed for weak V/J assignments (E-value above 1e-6), missing CDR3, stop codons, out-of-frame junctions, or ambiguous translated residues. V3J clonotypes were defined by identical inferred V gene, J gene, and CDR3 amino acid sequence. The percentage overlap between two repertoires was calculated by dividing the number of shared unique clonotypes by the size of the smaller repertoire. Richness of each repertoire was evaluated using RTK rarefaction, the Chao1 estimator, and Recon v2.1 estimates of unobserved clonotypes. As stored in TCRdb, this immuneACCESS dataset retains in-frame rearrangements with V and J assigned. A fraction of the clones does not appear; measured against another copy, unresolved V genes explain less than half of the discrepancy, and the remainder lacks a known reason. V, J and clone size are taken as reported in that table, and D and trimming were inferred from the DNA itself. Present in this sample are about 480,000 clones, roughly 78% of which were seen just once. Of the sample, roughly 13% falls within the top ten clones.

These data are taken from a study of shared clonotypes between healthy human individuals (TCRdb year 2020). Background on the whole study: Two women and a few men aged 18 to 49 years were included in the cohort. Leukapheresis yielded between about 0.85 and 10 billion PBMCs per donor. To estimate repertoire size and how much clonotypes are shared between individuals, the study performed deep sequencing of blood TCR repertoires from roughly five healthy adults. Different laboratories and diverse techniques were used to prepare libraries and sequence TCR repertoires, to increase sequencing depth and limit assay-specific biases.

Paper-wide results and their limitations: Sampling was restricted to blood, and TCR repertoires in tissues likely differ from the TCR repertoires found in blood. Because the study included a small number of donors, the genetic and exposure-history diversity represented was limited. Based on pairwise subsampling, the degree of clonotype sharing among donors was expected to be affected by sequencing depth.

Sequenced: PBMCs. The clonotype was recovered from a woman aged 40 to 55 in good health. Some clones in this sample may be carry-over from other donors' samples.

The bases read TGTGCCAGCAGTTTATCCGGACGTTCCCCGGGATACGAGCAGTACTTC. It translates as CASSLSGRSPGYEQYF. This chain joins TRBV27 to TRBJ2-7; possibly the D gene is TRBD2, per 5 matching bases. CDR1 and CDR2 (MNHEY, SMNVEV) derive from the germline V gene (reference sequence). The junction carries 16 bases between V and J, which are trimmed by 0 bases and 4 bases respectively. The CDR3 spans 16 residues, from the cysteine through the phenylalanine. Only the CDR3 DNA stays, 48 bases, in frame from base 1.